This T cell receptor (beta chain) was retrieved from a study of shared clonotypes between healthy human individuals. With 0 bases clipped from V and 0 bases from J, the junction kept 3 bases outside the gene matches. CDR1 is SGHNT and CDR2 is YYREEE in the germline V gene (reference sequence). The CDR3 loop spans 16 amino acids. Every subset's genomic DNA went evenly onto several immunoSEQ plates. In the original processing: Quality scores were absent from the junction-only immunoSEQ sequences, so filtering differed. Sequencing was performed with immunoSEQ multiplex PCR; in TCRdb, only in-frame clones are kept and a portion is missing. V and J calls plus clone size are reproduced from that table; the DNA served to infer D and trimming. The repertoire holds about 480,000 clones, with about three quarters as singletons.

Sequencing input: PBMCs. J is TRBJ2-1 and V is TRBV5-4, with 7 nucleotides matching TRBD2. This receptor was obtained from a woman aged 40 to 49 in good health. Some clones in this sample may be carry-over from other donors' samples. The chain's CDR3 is CASSLDRTSSYNEQFF. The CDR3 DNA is TGTGCCAGCAGCTTGGATAGGACTAGCTCCTACAATGAGCAGTTCTTC.